Given below is one T cell receptor (beta chain) in context. This entry is derived from a study of cytomegalovirus exposure and HLA in healthy donors. In the PCR, 60 Vbeta and 13 Jbeta primers were used. The assay was immunoSEQ multiplex PCR, and TCRdb's table has in-frame clones only and misses some. Of about 160,000 clones listed, about 80% are singletons. Germline CDR1 and CDR2: MNHEY and SMNVEV (reference sequence). CDR3 length equals 13 residues. V was shortened by 4 bases and J by 1 base, with 8 bases between the two germline ends. Sequencing input: PBMCs. This receptor was taken from a man aged 25 to 40 in good health and CMV-seropositive. The chain recombines TRBV27 with TRBJ2-7; D uncertain. CDR3 sequence: CASSSQESYEQYF. CDR3 coding DNA: TGTGCCAGCAGTTCTCAGGAATCCTACGAGCAGTACTTC.